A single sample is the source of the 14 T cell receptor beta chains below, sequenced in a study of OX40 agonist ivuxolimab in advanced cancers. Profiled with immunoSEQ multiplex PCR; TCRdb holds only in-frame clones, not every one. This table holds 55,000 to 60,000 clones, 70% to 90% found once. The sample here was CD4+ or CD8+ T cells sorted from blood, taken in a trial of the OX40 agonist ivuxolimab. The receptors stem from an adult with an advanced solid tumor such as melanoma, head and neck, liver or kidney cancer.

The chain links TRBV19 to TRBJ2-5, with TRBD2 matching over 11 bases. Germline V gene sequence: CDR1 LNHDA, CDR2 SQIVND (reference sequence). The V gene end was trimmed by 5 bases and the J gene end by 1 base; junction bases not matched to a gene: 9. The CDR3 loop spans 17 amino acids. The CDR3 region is CASSPSTTSGAQETQYF. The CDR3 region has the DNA TGTGCCAGTAGTCCTAGCACGACTAGCGGGGCCCAAGAGACCCAGTACTTC.

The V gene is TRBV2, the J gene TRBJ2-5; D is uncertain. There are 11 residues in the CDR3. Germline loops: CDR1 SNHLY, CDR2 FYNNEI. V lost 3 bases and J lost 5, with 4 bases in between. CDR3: CASSEAETQYF. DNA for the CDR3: TGTGCCAGCAGTGAGGCTGAGACCCAGTACTTC.

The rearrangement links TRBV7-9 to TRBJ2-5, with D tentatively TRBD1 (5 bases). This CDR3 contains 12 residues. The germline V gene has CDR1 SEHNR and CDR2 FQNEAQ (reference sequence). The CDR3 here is CATPDRQETQYF. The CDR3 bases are TGTGCTACCCCCGACAGACAAGAGACCCAGTACTTC.

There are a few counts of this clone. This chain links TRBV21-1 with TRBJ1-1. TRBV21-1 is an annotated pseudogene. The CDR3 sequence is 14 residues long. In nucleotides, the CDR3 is TGTGCCAGCAGCCCGACAGCGGGACGGCCTGAAGCTTTCTTT. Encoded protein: CASSPTAGRPEAFF.

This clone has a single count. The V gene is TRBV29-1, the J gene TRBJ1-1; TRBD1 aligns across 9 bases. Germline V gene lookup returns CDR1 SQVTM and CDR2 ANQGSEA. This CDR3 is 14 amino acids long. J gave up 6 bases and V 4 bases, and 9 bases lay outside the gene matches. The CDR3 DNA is TGCAGCGTTGGGTCGGGACAGGGAGGGGCTGAAGCTTTCTTT. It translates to CSVGSGQGGAEAFF. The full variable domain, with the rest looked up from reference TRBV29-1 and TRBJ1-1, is SAVISQKPSRDICQRGTSLTIQCQVDSQVTMMFWYRQQPGQSLTLIATANQGSEATYESGFVIDKFPISRPNLTFSTLTVSNMSPEDSSIYLCSVGSGQGGAEAFFGQGTRLTVV.

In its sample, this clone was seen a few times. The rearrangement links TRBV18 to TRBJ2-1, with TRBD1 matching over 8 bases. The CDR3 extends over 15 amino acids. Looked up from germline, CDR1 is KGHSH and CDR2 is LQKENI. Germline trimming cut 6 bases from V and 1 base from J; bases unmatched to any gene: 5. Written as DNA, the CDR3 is TGTGCCAGCTCTTTTAGACAGGGGTCCTACAATGAGCAGTTCTTC. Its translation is CASSFRQGSYNEQFF.

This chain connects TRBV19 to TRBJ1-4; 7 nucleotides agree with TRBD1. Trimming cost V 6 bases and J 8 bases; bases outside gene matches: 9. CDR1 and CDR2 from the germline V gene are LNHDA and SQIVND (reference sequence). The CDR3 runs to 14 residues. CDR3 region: CASSRVQTGEKLFF. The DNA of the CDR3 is TGTGCCAGTAGCAGAGTCCAGACAGGGGAAAAACTGTTTTTT.

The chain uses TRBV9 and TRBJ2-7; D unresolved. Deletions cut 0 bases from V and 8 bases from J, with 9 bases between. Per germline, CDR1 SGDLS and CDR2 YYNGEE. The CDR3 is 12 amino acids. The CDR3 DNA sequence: TGTGCCAGCAGCGTAGAGGTGGGCAAGCAGTACTTC. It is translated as CASSVEVGKQYF.

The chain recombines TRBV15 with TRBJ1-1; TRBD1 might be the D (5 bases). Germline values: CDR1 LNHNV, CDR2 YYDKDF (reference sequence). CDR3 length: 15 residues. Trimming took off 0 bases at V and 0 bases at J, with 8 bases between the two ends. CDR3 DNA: TGTGCCACCAGCAGAGAATTGGGGCTGAACACTGAAGCTTTCTTT. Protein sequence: CATSRELGLNTEAFF.

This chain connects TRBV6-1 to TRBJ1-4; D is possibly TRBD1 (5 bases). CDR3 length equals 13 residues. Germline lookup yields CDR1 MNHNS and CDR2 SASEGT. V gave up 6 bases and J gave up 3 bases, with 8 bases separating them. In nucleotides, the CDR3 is TGTGCCAGCAGCCGGGGCCCTAATGAAAAACTGTTTTTT. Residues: CASSRGPNEKLFF.

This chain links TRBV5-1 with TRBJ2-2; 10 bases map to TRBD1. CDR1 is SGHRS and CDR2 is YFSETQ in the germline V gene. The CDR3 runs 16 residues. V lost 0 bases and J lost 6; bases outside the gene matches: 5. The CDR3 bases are TGCGCCAGCAGCTTGGGCGGGGACAGGGGTTCCGGGGAGCTGTTTTTT. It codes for CASSLGGDRGSGELFF.

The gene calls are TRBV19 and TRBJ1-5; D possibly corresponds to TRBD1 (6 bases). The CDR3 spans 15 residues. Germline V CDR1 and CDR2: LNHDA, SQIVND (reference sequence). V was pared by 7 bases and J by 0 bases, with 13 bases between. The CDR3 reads CASKRGAHSNQPQHF. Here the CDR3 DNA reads TGTGCCAGTAAACGGGGGGCACATAGCAATCAGCCCCAGCATTTT.

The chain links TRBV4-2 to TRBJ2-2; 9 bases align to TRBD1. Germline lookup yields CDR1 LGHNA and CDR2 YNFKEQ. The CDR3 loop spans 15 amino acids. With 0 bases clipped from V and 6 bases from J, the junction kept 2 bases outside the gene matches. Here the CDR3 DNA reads TGTGCCAGCAGCCAAGAAAGGACAGGGGCCGGGGAGCTGTTTTTT. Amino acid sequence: CASSQERTGAGELFF.

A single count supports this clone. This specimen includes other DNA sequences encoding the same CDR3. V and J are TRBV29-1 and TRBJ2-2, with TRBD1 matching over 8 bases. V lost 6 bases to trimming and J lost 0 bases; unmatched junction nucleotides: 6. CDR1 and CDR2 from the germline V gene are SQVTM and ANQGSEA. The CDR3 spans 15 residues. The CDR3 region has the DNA TGCAGCGTCGATCCAGGGGGCGCGAACACCGGGGAGCTGTTTTTT. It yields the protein CSVDPGGANTGELFF.